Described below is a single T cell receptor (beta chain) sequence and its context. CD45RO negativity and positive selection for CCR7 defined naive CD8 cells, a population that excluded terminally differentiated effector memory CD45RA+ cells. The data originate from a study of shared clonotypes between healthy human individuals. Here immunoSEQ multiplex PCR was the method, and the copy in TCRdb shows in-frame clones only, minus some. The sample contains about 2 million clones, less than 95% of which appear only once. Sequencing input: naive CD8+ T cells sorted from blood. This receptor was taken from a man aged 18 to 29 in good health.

CDR3 bases: TGTGCCAGCAGCCAAGACAGGGACTCCTACGAGCAGTACTTC. This gives the protein CASSQDRDSYEQYF. The chain couples TRBV7-2 to TRBJ2-7; 7 bases line up with TRBD1. Germline loops: CDR1 SGHTA, CDR2 FQGNSA. This CDR3 is 14 amino acids long. Losses at the gene ends were 5 bases for V and 0 bases for J; bases not matched to a gene: 4.